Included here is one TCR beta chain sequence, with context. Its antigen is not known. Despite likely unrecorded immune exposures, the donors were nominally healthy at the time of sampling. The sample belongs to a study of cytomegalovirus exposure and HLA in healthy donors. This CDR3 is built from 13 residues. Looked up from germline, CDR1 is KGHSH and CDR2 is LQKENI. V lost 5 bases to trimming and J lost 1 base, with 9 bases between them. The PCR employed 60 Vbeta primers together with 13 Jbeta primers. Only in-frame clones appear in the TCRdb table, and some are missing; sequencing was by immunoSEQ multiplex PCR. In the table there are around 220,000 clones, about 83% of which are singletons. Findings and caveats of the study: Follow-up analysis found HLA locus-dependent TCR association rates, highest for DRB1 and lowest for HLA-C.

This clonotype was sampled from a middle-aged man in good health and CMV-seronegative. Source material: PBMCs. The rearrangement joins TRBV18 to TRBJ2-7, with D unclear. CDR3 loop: CASSFLNSYEQYF. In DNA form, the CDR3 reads TGTGCCAGCTCATTCCTAAATTCCTACGAGCAGTACTTC. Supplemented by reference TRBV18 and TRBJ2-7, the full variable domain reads NAGVMQNPRHLVRRRGQEARLRCSPMKGHSHVYWYRQLPEEGLKFMVYLQKENIIDESGMPKERFSAEFPKEGPSILRIQQVVRGDSAAYFCASSFLNSYEQYFGPGTRLTVT.